The clone carrying this TCR beta chain came up a few times. Its antigen remains unknown. This record comes from a study of T-cell reconstitution after alpha-beta-depleted transplantation in children. Study results and caveats: Some patients' high day-60 TCRbeta diversity was attributed to recipient cells surviving conditioning. T-cell numbers and diversity, one year after transplant, stemmed largely from T cells that were newly produced. At around two months after transplant, the alpha-beta T cells were reportedly derived from several hundred expanded clones that came from non-depleted graft cells.

Germline V gene data show CDR1 as ENHRY and CDR2 as SYGVKD. Trimming at V came to 6 bases and at J to 0 bases, leaving 0 bases not matched to a gene. The CDR3 extends over 13 amino acids. TCRbeta library construction was performed incorporating unique molecular identifiers. MiXCR, applied by TCRdb to the PCR reads, yields one record per CDR3 protein. The data show roughly 74,000 distinct CDR3 sequences, 15% to 20% seen once. The J gene is TRBJ1-1, the V gene TRBV10-3; 8 bases align to TRBD1. The clonotype was recovered from a male patient between 2 and 10 years old who had a stem cell transplant for acute lymphoblastic leukemia, so the T cells may come from the graft donor. The sequenced sample was PBMCs, mostly from graft donor cells, obtained 360 days after TCRalphabeta/CD19-depleted stem cell transplant. The CDR3 is CAIRGQVNTEAFF. CDR3 sequence (DNA): TGTGCCATCAGGGGACAGGTGAACACTGAAGCTTTCTTT.